This T cell receptor beta chain was retrieved from a study of Ad26.COV2.S vaccination and SARS-CoV-2 variants. The treatment here: 19 received Ad26.COV2.S at low or high dose, single or two shots; 5 received placebo; per-sample allocation not given. After the first vaccine or placebo injection, samples were drawn on day 63. Sequenced by immunoSEQ multiplex PCR; TCRdb stores in-frame clones only, minus some. This sample has 300,000 to 400,000 clones, with about 89% found just once. Germline CDR1 and CDR2: LGHDT and YNNKEL (reference sequence). This CDR3 comprises 18 residues. The germline V and J ends were trimmed by 4 bases and 1 base, with 23 bases remaining between them.

The TCR originated in a person aged 18-65 years who received the Ad26.COV2.S COVID-19 vaccine or a placebo. Sample: peripheral blood, taken in a trial of Ad26.COV2.S vaccine versus placebo. This chain joins TRBV3-1 (or the pseudogene TRBV3-2) and TRBJ2-7; D gene ambiguous. The DNA of the CDR3 is TGTGCCAGCAGCCCTGCCCAAGGGCAAGGGTCCTATTCCTACGAGCAGTACTTC. This encodes CASSPAQGQGSYSYEQYF.